The T cell receptor beta chain under discussion was sequenced for a study of cytomegalovirus exposure and HLA in healthy donors. Germline loops: CDR1 MGHRA, CDR2 YSYEKL. The CDR3 spans 16 residues. V trimming: 0 bases; J trimming: 6 bases; junction bases outside the gene matches: 4. Primers: 60 Vbeta forward and 13 Jbeta reverse. Sequencing was performed with immunoSEQ multiplex PCR; in TCRdb, only in-frame clones are kept and a portion is missing. The sample includes 75,000 to 100,000 clones, roughly 79% of them seen just once. This clonotype was obtained from a woman in her 70s in good health and CMV-seropositive. The sample comprised PBMCs. This rearrangement joins TRBV4-1 to TRBJ2-3, with 12 bases identical to TRBD2. The DNA of the CDR3 is TGCGCCAGCAGCCAAGAGAGACTAGCGGGAGTGGATACGCAGTATTTT. Residues: CASSQERLAGVDTQYF.